This T cell receptor beta chain was identified in a study of tumor-infiltrating lymphocytes in localized non-small cell lung cancer (dated by TCRdb to the early 2020s). At the level of the whole study: Patients whose samples were collected after neoadjuvant chemotherapy, as well as both smokers and never-smokers and several histologies, were included in the cohort. Each patient contributed resected tumor tissue and uninvolved lung tissue from the same patient, described as non-adjacent to the tumor. TCR sequencing was one of several integrated assays, alongside flow cytometry, multiplex immunofluorescence, RNA-seq, exome sequencing and proteomics, applied to the same patients. In total, the ICON cohort was made up of 150 or so surgical patients who had localized non-small cell lung cancer and whose tumors were resected. A total of fewer than 65 patients were included in the paired tumor versus uninvolved lung comparison of immunoSEQ T-cell fraction. Beyond this particular receptor, the publication reports: Tumor T-cell fraction from TCR sequencing was not associated with recurrence-free survival (p = 0.61). Consistent with immunofluorescence CD3 counts, TCRbeta sequencing supported greater T cell infiltration in tumors than in uninvolved lung tissue. TCR-derived T-cell fraction did not differ between the flow cytometry-defined immunotypes IM1 (good prognosis) and IM2 (poor prognosis). Since assay coverage differed from patient to patient depending on how much tissue was available, TCR sequencing was done for only a subset of the cohort. Different pieces of the same tissue were used for different assays, so technical variation could not be separated from intratumor heterogeneity.

For this clone: It has no known antigen specificity. No much larger clone exists at a distance of one base, and base qualities are not known.

The T-cell fraction in tumor and uninvolved lung tissue was obtained from TCR sequencing using the immunoSEQ assay. The study's own analysis went as follows. For survival analysis, patients were split into high (upper tertile) and low (lower two tertiles) T-cell fraction groups and compared by log-rank test. A signed-rank test was used to test differences in T-cell fraction between paired tumor and uninvolved lung samples. TCRdb took over this immuneACCESS table, retaining in-frame rearrangements with V and J assigned. Such tables are incomplete; in checked studies, under half of the missing clones stem from an unresolved V gene, and the remainder is unexplained. Clone size and the V and J calls come from that table; the DNA yielded D and trimming. Counted in this sample were fewer than 20,000 clones; less than 85% of them appeared once. In total, the top ten clones hold approximately 6.8% of the sample.

Measured from the cysteine to the phenylalanine, the CDR3 is 13 residues long. The DNA shown is the 39-base CDR3, in frame from base 1. CDR1 is given as MNHNS and CDR2 as SASEGT, both from the germline V gene. Trimming takes 5 bases from V and 8 bases from J, and the germline ends sit 15 bases apart. ICON enrollment began in early 2016, and the last patient was enrolled in late 2018. Fresh tumor and matched uninvolved tissue for in-depth immune analyses, including TCR sequencing, were collected from a subcohort of about 77 patients. No cell sorting was done, and TCR sequencing was instead run on DNA isolated from bulk tissue.

The sample taken for sequencing was lung tumor tissue. The V gene is TRBV6-1 and the J gene is TRBJ1-2; the D gene identity is not certain. The clonotype originates from a human donor with non-small cell lung cancer. The CDR3 reads CASSSDTAVGYTF. Read as DNA, the sequence is TGTGCCAGCAGTAGCGACACAGCGGTGGGCTACACCTTC.